A selection of T cell receptor beta chains follows, all from one sample in a study of blood T cell repertoires in COVID-19. Assay: immunoSEQ multiplex PCR; the TCRdb copy retains only in-frame clones and omits some. Of roughly 200,000 clones detected, 89% appear once; the ten largest clones hold around 2%. The sequenced material came from PBMCs or T cells enriched from blood (not recorded which). These TCRs come from a woman between 40 and 55 years old with acute COVID-19. The CDR3 runs from the conserved cysteine through the conserved F or W. A D gene is named only where the DNA matches it firmly. Clone sizes are given selectively: once, few, many, or a class where the clone is expanded.

J: TRBJ2-5
V: TRBV9
D: TRBD2
size: .
DNA: TGTGCCAGCAGCGTACGGGACGGACTAGGAGAGACCCAGTACTTC
CDR3: CASSVRDGLGETQYF

J: TRBJ2-5
V: TRBV7-9
D: .
size: .
DNA: TGTGCCAGCAGCGCCGGGACAAGGGAGACCCAGTACTTC
CDR3: CASSAGTRETQYF

J: TRBJ1-2
V: TRBV5-4
D: .
size: few
DNA: TGTGCCAGCAGCCCGAGGTACGACCACGGCTACACCTTC
CDR3: CASSPRYDHGYTF

J: TRBJ2-3
V: TRBV7-9
D: .
size: .
DNA: TGTGCCAGCAGCTTAGATAGGGCGGGGATGTTCGCAGATACGCAGTATTTT
CDR3: CASSLDRAGMFADTQYF

J: TRBJ2-1
V: TRBV11-3
D: TRBD2
size: once
DNA: TGTGCCAGCAGCTCAGCGGGAGTTTCGGATGAGCAGTTCTTC
CDR3: CASSSAGVSDEQFF

J: TRBJ2-5
V: TRBV18
D: .
size: .
DNA: TGTGCCAGCTCACTCGACAGGCCAGAGACCCAGTACTTC
CDR3: CASSLDRPETQYF

J: TRBJ2-3
V: TRBV6-5
D: TRBD2
size: .
DNA: TGTGCCAGCAGTACTAGCGGGAGTCCAGATACGCAGTATTTT
CDR3: CASSTSGSPDTQYF

J: TRBJ2-1
V: TRBV12-3/TRBV12-4
D: .
size: .
DNA: TGTGCCAGCAGTTTCGCGGACTACAATGAGCAGTTCTTC
CDR3: CASSFADYNEQFF

J: TRBJ2-1
V: TRBV5-4
D: TRBD2
size: .
DNA: TGTGCCAGCAGCTTGGCGGCTAGCGGGGGGTACAATGAGCAGTTCTTC
CDR3: CASSLAASGGYNEQFF

J: TRBJ2-1
V: TRBV11-2
D: .
size: .
DNA: TGTGCCAGCAGCTACTCACGTGGGAGAGGTGGGCATGAGCAGTTCTTC
CDR3: CASSYSRGRGGHEQFF

J: TRBJ2-2
V: TRBV24-1
D: TRBD2
size: .
DNA: TGTGCCACCAGTGCTACTAGCGGGAAGGCCGGGGAGCTGTTTTTT
CDR3: CATSATSGKAGELFF

J: TRBJ2-1
V: TRBV5-6
D: .
size: .
DNA: TGTGCCAGCAGCCCCCGGAGGTCCTACAATGAGCAGTTCTTC
CDR3: CASSPRRSYNEQFF

J: TRBJ2-3
V: TRBV5-1
D: TRBD2
size: .
DNA: TGCGCCAGCAGCTTTAGCGGGGGGGCCACAGATACGCAGTATTTT
CDR3: CASSFSGGATDTQYF

J: TRBJ2-1
V: TRBV6-5
D: .
size: .
DNA: TGTGCCAGCAGTTCTACGTCTAGCGTCAATGAGCAGTTCTTC
CDR3: CASSSTSSVNEQFF

J: TRBJ2-3
V: TRBV12-3/TRBV12-4
D: .
size: .
DNA: TGTGCCACCCGTAAGGACAACACAGATACGCAGTATTTT
CDR3: CATRKDNTDTQYF

J: TRBJ1-5
V: TRBV9
D: .
size: .
DNA: TGTGCCAGCAGCGGGGGAGGCACGGATCAGCCCCAGCATTTT
CDR3: CASSGGGTDQPQHF

J: TRBJ1-3
V: TRBV9
D: .
size: .
DNA: TGTGCCAGCCCCAACCTCACCCGGTTGGTGAACTCTGGAAACACCATATATTTT
CDR3: CASPNLTRLVNSGNTIYF

J: TRBJ1-3
V: TRBV7-9
D: .
size: .
DNA: TGTGCCAGCAGCTTAGCCGGGACATCTGGAAACACCATATATTTT
CDR3: CASSLAGTSGNTIYF

J: TRBJ1-2
V: TRBV5-5
D: TRBD1
size: .
DNA: TGTGCCAGCAGCTTTTCTCCAGGGGGCTATGGCTACACCTTC
CDR3: CASSFSPGGYGYTF

J: TRBJ2-1
V: TRBV6-5
D: TRBD1
size: .
DNA: TGTGCCAGTAACAGGGGTGGTGAGCAGTTCTTC
CDR3: CASNRGGEQFF

J: TRBJ2-1
V: TRBV7-3
D: TRBD1
size: .
DNA: TGTGCCAGCAGCCTGACAGGGGAAGGCTCCTACAATGAGCAGTTCTTC
CDR3: CASSLTGEGSYNEQFF

J: TRBJ2-1
V: TRBV6-5
D: .
size: .
DNA: TGTGCCAGCAGCCAGGACAGTAAGTTTCGCAATGAGCAGTTCTTC
CDR3: CASSQDSKFRNEQFF

J: TRBJ2-2
V: TRBV6-2/TRBV6-3
D: TRBD2
size: .
DNA: TGTGCCAGCAGTTACTCGAGGGAGCGGGACCCGTTACTTGGGGGGGAGCTGTTTTTT
CDR3: CASSYSRERDPLLGGELFF

J: TRBJ1-2
V: TRBV7-9
D: .
size: .
DNA: TGTGCCAGCAGTGGCGATTACAGGGCTGATGGCTACACCTTC
CDR3: CASSGDYRADGYTF

J: TRBJ1-2
V: TRBV19
D: TRBD1
size: .
DNA: TGTGCCAGTAGTACCACGGGACAGGGGAGCTATGGCTACACCTTC
CDR3: CASSTTGQGSYGYTF

J: TRBJ1-3
V: TRBV30
D: .
size: .
DNA: TGTGCCTGGAGTGTACAGGCCGGGTTAGGACAGAAGTTTTATCCCATATATTTT
CDR3: CAWSVQAGLGQKFYPIYF

J: TRBJ2-7
V: TRBV5-1
D: TRBD2
size: .
DNA: TGCGCCAGCAGCTTCGACGGGGGGGTAAACGAGCAGTACTTC
CDR3: CASSFDGGVNEQYF

J: TRBJ2-2
V: TRBV7-9
D: .
size: .
DNA: TGTGCCAGCAGCTTAAAGGGACAGAACACCGGGGAGCTGTTTTTT
CDR3: CASSLKGQNTGELFF

J: TRBJ2-1
V: TRBV7-2
D: .
size: .
DNA: TGTGCCAGCAGCCCCCGCGCGGCCCCTGGAACCTACAATGAGCAGTTCTTC
CDR3: CASSPRAAPGTYNEQFF

J: TRBJ2-1
V: TRBV5-1
D: TRBD1
size: .
DNA: TGCGCCAGCAGCCCCGACCTGACAGGGAACTACAATGAGCAGTTCTTC
CDR3: CASSPDLTGNYNEQFF

J: TRBJ1-5
V: TRBV6-2/TRBV6-3
D: TRBD1
size: .
DNA: TGTGCCAGCAGCCCCTTGGGACAGGGGATAACAACCGCTCAGCCCCAGCATTTT
CDR3: CASSPLGQGITTAQPQHF

J: TRBJ2-1
V: TRBV24-1
D: .
size: .
DNA: TGTGCCACCAGGAGGGAACCCTACAATGAGCAGTTCTTC
CDR3: CATRREPYNEQFF

J: TRBJ2-7
V: TRBV28
D: .
size: .
DNA: TGTGCCAGCAGCTCTCAGGGGTGGGAGCAGTACTTC
CDR3: CASSSQGWEQYF

J: TRBJ1-6
V: TRBV2
D: .
size: .
DNA: TGTGCCAGCAGTGTTGGACAGCTCAGGTATAATTCACCCCTCCACTTT
CDR3: CASSVGQLRYNSPLHF

J: TRBJ2-3
V: TRBV6-5
D: .
size: once
DNA: TGTGCCAGCCGAGAAAGCACAGATACGCAGTATTTT
CDR3: CASRESTDTQYF

J: TRBJ2-7
V: TRBV28
D: .
size: .
DNA: TGTGCCAGCAGTTCATTGGAGGGGGGGCCGGATGAGCAGTACTTC
CDR3: CASSSLEGGPDEQYF

J: TRBJ1-5
V: TRBV4-1
D: .
size: .
DNA: TGCGCCAGCAGCCAAGATCTGACCAAGAGGGATCAGCCCCAGCATTTT
CDR3: CASSQDLTKRDQPQHF

J: TRBJ2-7
V: TRBV7-9
D: .
size: once
DNA: TGTGCCAGCAGCCTAGCGGGACAGGGACGTCCCTACGAGCAGTACTTC
CDR3: CASSLAGQGRPYEQYF

J: TRBJ2-3
V: TRBV6-2/TRBV6-3
D: TRBD2
size: .
DNA: TGTGCCAGCAGTTATCCCGTTAGCGGGAGGTCGACAGATACGCAGTATTTT
CDR3: CASSYPVSGRSTDTQYF

J: TRBJ1-2
V: TRBV5-1
D: .
size: .
DNA: TGCGCCAGCAGCTTGGACGGGGTGGCTACTAACTATGGCTACACCTTC
CDR3: CASSLDGVATNYGYTF

J: TRBJ2-7
V: TRBV2
D: TRBD2
size: .
DNA: TGTGCCAGCGAACGGAATAGCGGGGGGGCCTTAGGCGAGCAGTACTTC
CDR3: CASERNSGGALGEQYF

J: TRBJ2-1
V: TRBV28
D: .
size: .
DNA: TGTGCCAGCAGTTTTTTTATGGGTAGCGGATTCTCCTACAATGAGCAGTTCTTC
CDR3: CASSFFMGSGFSYNEQFF

J: TRBJ2-7
V: TRBV5-1
D: TRBD2
size: .
DNA: TGCGCCAGCAGCTTGGATCTAGCGGGGGCCTCCTACGAGCAGTACTTC
CDR3: CASSLDLAGASYEQYF

J: TRBJ2-1
V: TRBV11-2
D: .
size: .
DNA: TGTGCCAGCAGCCGCAGTTTTTATGAGCAGTTCTTC
CDR3: CASSRSFYEQFF

J: TRBJ2-7
V: TRBV3-1/TRBV3-2
D: TRBD2
size: once
DNA: TGTGCCAGCAGCCCCAAGGGGCGGGGGGTAGCCTACGAGCAGTACTTC
CDR3: CASSPKGRGVAYEQYF

J: TRBJ2-7
V: TRBV5-4
D: .
size: .
DNA: TGTGCCAGCAGCTTGACCCCCTTAGAATTTTCCTACGAGCAGTACTTC
CDR3: CASSLTPLEFSYEQYF

J: TRBJ1-3
V: TRBV21-1
D: .
size: .
DNA: TGTGCCAGCAGCAAATTCCTAATATTCAATAGTCGGAGCTCTGGAAACACCATATATTTT
CDR3: CASSKFLIFNSRSSGNTIYF

J: TRBJ2-7
V: TRBV5-4
D: .
size: few
DNA: TGTGCCAGCAGTCTTACCTACGAGCAGTACTTC
CDR3: CASSLTYEQYF

J: TRBJ2-1
V: TRBV27
D: TRBD2
size: .
DNA: TGTGCCAGCAGTTTGACGAGCGGGGTGTACAATGAGCAGTTCTTC
CDR3: CASSLTSGVYNEQFF

J: TRBJ2-3
V: TRBV5-1
D: .
size: .
DNA: TGCGCCAGCAGCTTGGGGGACGGGGGGCCCCAGGGAGATACGCAGTATTTT
CDR3: CASSLGDGGPQGDTQYF

J: TRBJ2-3
V: TRBV3-1/TRBV3-2
D: TRBD2
size: .
DNA: TGTGCCAGCAGCCAAGCCGGGACTAAGATACATACGCAGTATTTT
CDR3: CASSQAGTKIHTQYF

J: TRBJ1-1
V: TRBV25-1
D: TRBD1
size: once
DNA: TGTGCCAGCAGAGACACAAAACAGGGGGCCTTGACTGAAGCTTTCTTT
CDR3: CASRDTKQGALTEAFF

J: TRBJ1-5
V: TRBV5-5
D: .
size: .
DNA: TGTGCCAGCAGCTTGTCAGGGGTGGATCAGCCCCAGCATTTT
CDR3: CASSLSGVDQPQHF